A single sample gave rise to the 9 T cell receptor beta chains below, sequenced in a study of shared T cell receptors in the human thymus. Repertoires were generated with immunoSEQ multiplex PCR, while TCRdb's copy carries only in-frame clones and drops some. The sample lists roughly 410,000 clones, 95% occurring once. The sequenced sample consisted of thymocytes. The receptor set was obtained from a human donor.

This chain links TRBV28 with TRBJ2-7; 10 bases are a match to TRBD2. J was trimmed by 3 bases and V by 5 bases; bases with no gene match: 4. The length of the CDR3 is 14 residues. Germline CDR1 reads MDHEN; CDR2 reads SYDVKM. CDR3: CASSHSGRVYEQYF. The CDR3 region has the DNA TGTGCCAGCAGTCACAGCGGGAGGGTCTACGAGCAGTACTTC.

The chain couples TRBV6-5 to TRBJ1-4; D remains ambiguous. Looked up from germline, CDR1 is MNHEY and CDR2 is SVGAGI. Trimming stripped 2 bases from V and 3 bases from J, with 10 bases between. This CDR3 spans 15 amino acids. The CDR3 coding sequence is TGTGCCAGCAGTTACGCCGGCATGGCTAATGAAAAACTGTTTTTT. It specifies CASSYAGMANEKLFF.

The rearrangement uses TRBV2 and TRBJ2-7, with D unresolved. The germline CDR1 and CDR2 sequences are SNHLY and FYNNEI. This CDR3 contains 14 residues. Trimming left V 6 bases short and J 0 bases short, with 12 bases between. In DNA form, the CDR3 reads TGTGCCAGCAGCGTATACCGGAGCTCCTACGAGCAGTACTTC. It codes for CASSVYRSSYEQYF.

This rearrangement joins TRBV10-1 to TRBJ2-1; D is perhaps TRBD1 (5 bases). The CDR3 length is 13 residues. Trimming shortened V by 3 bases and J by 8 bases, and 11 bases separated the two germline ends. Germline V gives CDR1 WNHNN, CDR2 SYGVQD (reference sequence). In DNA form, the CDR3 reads TGCGCCAGCAGTGAATCGTTAGGGGATGAGCAGTTCTTC. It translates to CASSESLGDEQFF.

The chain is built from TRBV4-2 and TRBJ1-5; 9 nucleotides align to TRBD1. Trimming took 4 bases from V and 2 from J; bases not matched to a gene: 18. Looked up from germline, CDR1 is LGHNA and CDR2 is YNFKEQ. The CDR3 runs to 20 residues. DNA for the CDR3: TGTGCCAGCAGCCGTGACCAGGGACAGGGAAGGGTTTTCGGCAATCAGCCCCAGCATTTT. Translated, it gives CASSRDQGQGRVFGNQPQHF.

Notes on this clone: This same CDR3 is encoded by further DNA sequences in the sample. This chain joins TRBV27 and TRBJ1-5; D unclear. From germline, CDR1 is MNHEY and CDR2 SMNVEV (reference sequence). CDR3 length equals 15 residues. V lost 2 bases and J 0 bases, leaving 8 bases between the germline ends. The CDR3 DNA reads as TGTGCCAGCAGTTTAGGAGTGGGTAGCAATCAGCCCCAGCATTTT. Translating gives CASSLGVGSNQPQHF.

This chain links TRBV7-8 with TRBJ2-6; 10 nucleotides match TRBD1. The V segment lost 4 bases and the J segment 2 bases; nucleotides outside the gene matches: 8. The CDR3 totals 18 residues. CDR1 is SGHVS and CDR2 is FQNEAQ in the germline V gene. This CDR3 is CASSSPGQGYTGANVLTF. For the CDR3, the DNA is TGTGCCAGCAGCTCCCCGGGACAGGGGTATACTGGGGCCAACGTCCTGACTTTC.

CDR3 protein: CASSFVRKETQYF. The CDR3 DNA reads as TGCGCCAGCAGCTTCGTGCGAAAAGAGACCCAGTACTTC. The V gene is TRBV5-1, the J gene TRBJ2-5; D ambiguous. Germline values: CDR1 SGHRS, CDR2 YFSETQ. The CDR3 length is 13 residues. The ends were cut back, 2 bases at V and 3 bases at J, with 8 bases in the middle.

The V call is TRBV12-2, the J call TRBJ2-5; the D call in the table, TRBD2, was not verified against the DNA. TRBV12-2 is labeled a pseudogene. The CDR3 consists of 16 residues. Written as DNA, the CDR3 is TGTGCAAGTCGCTTAGCGCGGGTCCTACCGTCAGAGACCCAGTACTTC. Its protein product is CASRLARVLPSETQYF.